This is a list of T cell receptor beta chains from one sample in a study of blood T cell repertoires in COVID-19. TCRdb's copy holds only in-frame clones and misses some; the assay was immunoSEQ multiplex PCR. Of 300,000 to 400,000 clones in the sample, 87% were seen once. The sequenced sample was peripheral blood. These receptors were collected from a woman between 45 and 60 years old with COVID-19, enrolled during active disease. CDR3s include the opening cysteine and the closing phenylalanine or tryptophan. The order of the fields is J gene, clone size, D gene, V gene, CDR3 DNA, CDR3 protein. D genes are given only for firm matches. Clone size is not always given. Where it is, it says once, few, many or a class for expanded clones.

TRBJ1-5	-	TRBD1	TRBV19	TGTGCCAGTAGTACCCCCCGGGACAGGGCGCGTTATCAGCCCCAGCATTTT	CASSTPRDRARYQPQHF
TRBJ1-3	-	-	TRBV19	TGTGCCAGTAGTATGGCGGCTGGAAACACCATATATTTT	CASSMAAGNTIYF
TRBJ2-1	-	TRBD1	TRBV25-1	TGTGCCAGCAGTGGGACAGGGACCAATGAGCAGTTCTTC	CASSGTGTNEQFF
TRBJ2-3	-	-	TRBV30	TGTGCCTGGAGCCTGGGGACACAAACTAAGGGCACAGATACGCAGTATTTT	CAWSLGTQTKGTDTQYF
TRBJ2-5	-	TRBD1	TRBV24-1	TGTGCCACCAGTGAATTCTTAGGGGGCGGGGAGACCCAGTACTTC	CATSEFLGGGETQYF
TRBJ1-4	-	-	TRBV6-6	TGTGCCAGCAGTTACGGCGGGTGGACTAATGAAAAACTGTTTTTT	CASSYGGWTNEKLFF
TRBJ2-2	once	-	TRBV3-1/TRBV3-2	TGTGCCAGCAGCCGCCAAGTCGGCCAGGTGAACACCGGGGAGCTGTTTTTT	CASSRQVGQVNTGELFF
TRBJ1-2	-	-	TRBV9	TGTGCCAGCAGCGTAGCCATTTCCTATGGCTACACCTTC	CASSVAISYGYTF
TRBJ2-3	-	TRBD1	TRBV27	TGTGCCAGCAGTCCCTATGAGGGGGCGCCTACAGATACGCAGTATTTT	CASSPYEGAPTDTQYF
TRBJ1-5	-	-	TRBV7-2	TGTGCCAGCAGCTTACGCGAGACCGGGGTTAGCAATCAGCCCCAGCATTTT	CASSLRETGVSNQPQHF
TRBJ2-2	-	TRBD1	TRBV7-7	TGTGCTAGCAGCTTAGCGCAGGGGGCGAACACCGGGGAGCTGTTTTTT	CASSLAQGANTGELFF
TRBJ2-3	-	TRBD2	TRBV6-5	TGTGCCAGCATAGGATGGCGGGGGAGCACAGATACGCAGTATTTT	CASIGWRGSTDTQYF
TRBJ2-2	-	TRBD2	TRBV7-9	TGTGCCAGCAGCTTAACCGGACTAGCGGGAGAAGTTGGCGGGGAGCTGTTTTTT	CASSLTGLAGEVGGELFF
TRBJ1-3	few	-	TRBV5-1	TGCGCCAGCAGCTTGGCCGTAGCCTCGAGCTCTGGAAACACCATATATTTT	CASSLAVASSSGNTIYF
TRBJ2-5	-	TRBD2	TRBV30	TGTGCCTCCTTGGGGGCGGGAGGAGGAGAGACCCAGTACTTC	CASLGAGGGETQYF
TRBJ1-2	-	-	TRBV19	TGTGCCAGTAGTATGGGACAAACAGGGAACTATGGCTACACCTTC	CASSMGQTGNYGYTF
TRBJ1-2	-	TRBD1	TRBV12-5	TGTGCTAGTGGTCGACCGACTAACGAGGACAGGGAAAAGGGCTATGGCTACACCTTC	CASGRPTNEDREKGYGYTF
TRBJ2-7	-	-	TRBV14	TGTGCCAGCAGCCCCCAGTCCTACGAGCAGTACTTC	CASSPQSYEQYF
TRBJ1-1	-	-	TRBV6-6	TGTGCCAGCAACCTCTTATGGGCCCAGGAGGAGGCTGAAGCTTTCTTT	CASNLLWAQEEAEAFF
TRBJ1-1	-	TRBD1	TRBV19	TGTGCCAGTAGTATTTGGATCAGGACAAGGGACAGGGGAACTGAAGCTTTCTTT	CASSIWIRTRDRGTEAFF
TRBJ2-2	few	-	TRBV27	TGTGCCAGCAGTTTAGAGCGCCCCACCGGGGAGCTGTTTTTT	CASSLERPTGELFF
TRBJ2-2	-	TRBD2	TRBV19	TGTGCCAGTAAGCCGCTAGCGGGAGTTACCGGGGAGCTGTTTTTT	CASKPLAGVTGELFF
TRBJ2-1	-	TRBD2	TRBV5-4	TGTGCCAGCAGCCCCGGGGCTAGCGGGAGTGGTGAGCAGTTCTTC	CASSPGASGSGEQFF
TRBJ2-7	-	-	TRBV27	TGTGCCAGCAGTTTATCCACGCTATCCTACGAGCAGTACTTC	CASSLSTLSYEQYF
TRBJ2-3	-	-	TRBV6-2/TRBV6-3	TGTGCCAGCAGTGCGACAGGGGAGCGGGAGGAGTGGTACACGCAGTATTTT	CASSATGEREEWYTQYF
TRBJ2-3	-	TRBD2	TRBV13	TGTGCCAGCAGCCCCCGACTAGCGGAAGTGCGAGATACGCAGTATTTT	CASSPRLAEVRDTQYF
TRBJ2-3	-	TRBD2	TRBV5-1	TGCGCCAGCAGCGATGGACTAGCGGGAGGGTTAGATACGCAGTATTTT	CASSDGLAGGLDTQYF
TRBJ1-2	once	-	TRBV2	TGTGCCAGCGGTAGAGGACTGGAGGGCTACACCTTC	CASGRGLEGYTF
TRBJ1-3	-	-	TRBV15	TGTGCCACCAGCAGAGAGGGCCCGGCGGGGGTTGCGGGAAACACCATATATTTT	CATSREGPAGVAGNTIYF
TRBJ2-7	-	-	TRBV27	TGTGCCAGCAGTCCTACCCTGACCTACGAGCAGTACTTC	CASSPTLTYEQYF